One and the same sample provided the 9 T cell receptor beta chains below, sequenced in a study of cytomegalovirus exposure and HLA in healthy donors. Amplification used 60 Vbeta primers and 13 Jbeta primers. Only in-frame clones appear in the TCRdb table, and some are missing; sequencing was by immunoSEQ multiplex PCR. The sample consists of some 120,000 clones, about 74% of them appearing once. Sequenced input: PBMCs. The origin of the receptors is a woman in her forties or fifties in good health and CMV-seropositive.

This clone was counted a single time. The CDR3 is CASSGSEGYQPQHF. The CDR3 DNA follows: TGTGCCAGCAGTGGCTCCGAGGGTTATCAGCCCCAGCATTTT. The chain links TRBV6-6 to TRBJ1-5; D remains ambiguous. Germline lookup yields CDR1 MNHNY and CDR2 SVGAGI (reference sequence). The CDR3 consists of 14 residues. The germline V and J ends were trimmed by 5 bases and 5 bases, with 13 bases remaining between them.

The J gene is TRBJ1-3, the V gene TRBV10-3; 10 bases match TRBD1. V gave up 5 bases and J gave up 8 bases; unmatched junction bases: 6. CDR1 and CDR2 from the germline V gene are ENHRY and SYGVKD. CDR3 length equals 14 residues. CDR3 nucleotides: TGTGCCATCAGTAACCGGGACAGGGGAGACACCATATATTTT. The encoded protein is CAISNRDRGDTIYF.

The chain uses TRBV5-1 and TRBJ1-3, with 7 positions matching TRBD1. CDR1 is SGHRS and CDR2 is YFSETQ in the germline V gene. The CDR3 extends over 15 amino acids. The V and J ends lost 0 bases and 2 bases, in that order; junction bases with no gene match: 2. CDR3 sequence reads: CASSLGQGAGNTIYF. DNA of the CDR3: TGCGCCAGCAGCTTGGGGCAGGGGGCTGGAAACACCATATATTTT.

The chain is built from TRBV12-5 and TRBJ2-7, with 8 bases identical to TRBD1. Germline V gene sequence: CDR1 LGHNT, CDR2 FRNRAP. V was clipped by 6 bases and J by 3 bases; unmatched bases: 1. The CDR3 sequence is 12 residues long. This CDR3 is CASGDRVYEQYF. In nucleotides, the CDR3 is TGTGCTAGTGGGGACAGGGTCTACGAGCAGTACTTC.

The genes are TRBV6-1 and TRBJ1-2; D call uncertain. CDR3 size: 17 residues. V was trimmed by 1 base and J by 3 bases, leaving 18 bases between them. Looked up from germline, CDR1 is MNHNS and CDR2 is SASEGT. For the CDR3, the DNA is TGTGCCAGCAGTGAAGGTGCCCCGGCCGTGGGCTACTATGGCTACACCTTC. This sequence encodes CASSEGAPAVGYYGYTF.

The chain couples TRBV19 to TRBJ2-1, with TRBD2 matching 8 bases. V lost 3 bases, J lost 5 bases, and 6 bases stayed unmatched. Looked up from germline, CDR1 is LNHDA and CDR2 is SQIVND (reference sequence). The length of the CDR3 is 15 residues. CDR3 nucleotides: TGTGCCAGTAGTATCAGAGCGGGGGTTGACAATGAGCAGTTCTTC. This gives the protein CASSIRAGVDNEQFF.

The V call is TRBV7-6, the J call TRBJ2-7; 13 bases match TRBD2. Per the germline V gene, CDR1 is SGHVS and CDR2 is FNYEAQ. V trimming: 5 bases; J trimming: 1 base; junction bases outside the gene matches: 2. The length of the CDR3 is 15 residues. CDR3 nucleotide sequence: TGTGCCAGCAGCCCACTAGCGGGGGGGTCCTACGAGCAGTACTTC. Translating gives CASSPLAGGSYEQYF.

The chain carries TRBV7-2 and TRBJ1-5, with 9 bases aligning to TRBD1. The CDR3 loop spans 15 amino acids. Germline CDR1 and CDR2: SGHTA and FQGNSA. Trimming at V came to 0 bases and at J to 4 bases, leaving 1 base not matched to a gene. The CDR3 loop reads CASSLAGTGNQPQHF. Written as DNA, the CDR3 is TGTGCCAGCAGCTTAGCCGGGACAGGGAATCAGCCCCAGCATTTT.

The chain combines TRBV30 with TRBJ1-6, with a weak D call TRBD1 (5 bases). The V end lost 5 bases, the J end lost 9 bases, and 14 bases lay between the germline ends. The CDR3 extends over 13 amino acids. Germline V lookup: CDR1 GTSNPN, CDR2 SVGIG (reference sequence). This chain's CDR3 is CAWVRAQSSPLHF. The DNA for the CDR3 is TGTGCCTGGGTCAGGGCTCAGAGTTCACCCCTCCACTTT.